The 32 T cell receptor beta chains given below trace back to one sample, sequenced in a study of blood T cells in healthy people across ages. The second PCR ran roughly 7 to 12 cycles with a sample-barcoded 5' primer and J-beta primers. TCRdb reanalysed the 5' RACE reads using MiXCR and keeps one entry per CDR3 protein. The table has more than 900,000 distinct CDR3 sequences, about 27% seen once; the top ten hold about 10%. The sample also formed part of further work on T cells of mothers and their children.

The material sequenced was blood. The receptor set was obtained from a woman aged 40 to 49 in good health.

V gene TRBV3-1 combines with J gene TRBJ2-7, with a possible D match to TRBD2 (5 bases). Matching the DNA end better, TRBJ2-5 makes the J call doubtful. Germline V gives CDR1 LGHDT, CDR2 YNNKEL (reference sequence). The CDR3 sequence is 14 residues long. CDR3 DNA sequence: TGTGCCAGCAGCTACAGACCGGGGAGAGAGACCCAGTACTTC. Its translation is CASSYRPGRETQYF.

The gene calls are TRBV11-2 and TRBJ2-7; TRBD2 matches at 7 bases. This CDR3 is 17 amino acids long. Germline CDR1 reads SGHAT; CDR2 reads FQNNGV. Trimming took 1 base from V and 2 from J; bases not matched to a gene: 11. The CDR3 loop reads CASSLGIRAGVPYEQYF. The CDR3, as DNA: TGTGCCAGCAGCTTAGGAATTAGGGCGGGGGTTCCCTACGAGCAGTACTTC.

As regards this clonotype: The junction departs from the called germline gene at one end, perhaps through a read error. The chain has TRBV15 and TRBJ1-2; TRBD1 matches 8 bases. CDR1 and CDR2 from the germline V gene are LNHNV and YYDKDF (reference sequence). This CDR3 has 15 amino acids. The CDR3 DNA sequence: TGTGCCACCAGGGACAGGGCGCGTCCCCTCTATGACTACACCTTC. It is translated as CATRDRARPLYDYTF.

The chain combines TRBV20-1 with TRBJ2-1; TRBD2 agrees at 7 bases. CDR1 DFQATT and CDR2 SNEGSKA come from the germline V gene (reference sequence). The V segment lost 4 bases and the J segment 7 bases; nucleotides outside the gene matches: 10. This CDR3 has 14 amino acids. The CDR3 protein is CSAIPWTSLNEQFF. The CDR3 DNA sequence: TGCAGTGCTATACCCTGGACTAGTTTGAATGAGCAGTTCTTC.

The gene calls are TRBV5-1 and TRBJ2-1; 12 nucleotides align to TRBD2. The CDR3 is 17 amino acids. V was pared by 0 bases and J by 2 bases, with 3 bases of the junction left unmatched. Germline CDR1 reads SGHRS; CDR2 reads YFSETQ. The CDR3 DNA reads as TGCGCCAGCAGCTTGGCGACTAGCGGGGGACCCTACAATGAGCAGTTCTTC. This translates into CASSLATSGGPYNEQFF.

This clonotype has more than one count but fewer than ten. The V call is TRBV18, the J call TRBJ2-1, with 7 bases aligning to TRBD1. The CDR3 is made up of 15 amino acids. The J segment lost 4 bases and the V segment lost 6 bases, leaving 9 bases of the junction unmatched. Germline V lookup: CDR1 KGHSH, CDR2 LQKENI. CDR3 nucleotide sequence: TGTGCCAGCTCCCAAGACAGGGTGGGATACAATGAGCAGTTCTTC. Residues: CASSQDRVGYNEQFF.

This clonotype appeared a single time. Being one base from a much bigger clone, this may be a read error. It is likely a read error, because the conserved phenylalanine at the end of the CDR3 is missing. The chain carries TRBV12-3 or TRBV12-4 and TRBJ1-1; tentative D call: TRBD1 (5 bases). V lost 3 bases and J 3 bases, leaving 8 bases between the germline ends. This CDR3 spans 13 amino acids. The CDR3 loop is CASSLAGYTEAFC. The CDR3 region has the DNA TGTGCCAGCAGTTTGGCAGGGTACACTGAAGCTTTCTGT.

This clonotype occurred a few times. V is TRBV6-1 and J is TRBJ1-1; D is ambiguous. V shed 0 bases and J shed 9 bases, with 11 bases lying between them. CDR1 and CDR2 (germline): MNHNS, SASEGT. The CDR3 totals 13 residues. The DNA of the CDR3 is TGTGCCAGCAGTGAAGCGGCCTTTGATAAAGCTTTCTTT. Translated, it gives CASSEAAFDKAFF.

This clonotype has at least ten counts. The CDR3 sequence: CASSLQGAATYNEQFF. The DNA of the CDR3 is TGTGCCAGCAGCCTTCAGGGGGCCGCGACCTACAATGAGCAGTTCTTC. This chain uses TRBV11-1 with TRBJ2-1; 8 positions match TRBD1. The germline CDR1 and CDR2 sequences are SGHAT and FQDESV (reference sequence). This CDR3 is built from 16 residues. V dropped 5 bases and J dropped 2; count of bases not matched to a gene: 8. The full variable domain, in which reference TRBV11-1 and TRBJ2-1 provide the parts outside the CDR3, is EAEVAQSPRYKITEKSQAVAFWCDPISGHATLYWYRQILGQGPELLVQFQDESVVDDSQLPKDRFSAERLKGVDSTLKIQPAELGDSAMYLCASSLQGAATYNEQFFGPGTRLTVL.

This clonotype was detected many times. V is TRBV7-2 and J is TRBJ2-5; TRBD2 matches at 7 bases. This CDR3 comprises 14 residues. Germline V gene data show CDR1 as SGHTA and CDR2 as FQGNSA. Trimming removed 5 bases from V and 2 bases from J; junction bases left unmatched: 5. In nucleotides, the CDR3 is TGTGCCAGCAGCCCTGAGCGGGGACAAGAGACCCAGTACTTC. This codes for CASSPERGQETQYF.

This clonotype came up many times. The CDR3 DNA is TGTGCCAGCAGCGCTTTAGCGGGGGGAGGGGACATTCAGTACTTC. It is translated as CASSALAGGGDIQYF. The V call is TRBV9, the J call TRBJ2-4; the match to TRBD2 covers 10 bases. Germline lookup yields CDR1 SGDLS and CDR2 YYNGEE. V trimming: 3 bases; J trimming: 8 bases; junction bases outside the gene matches: 8. The CDR3 is 15 residues long.

This clonotype has more than one count but fewer than ten. The chain links TRBV6-5 to TRBJ1-2, with 8 nucleotides matching TRBD1. This CDR3 spans 16 amino acids. The junction had 14 bases not matched to a gene; V was cut back by 7 bases and J by 4 bases. From germline, CDR1 is MNHEY and CDR2 SVGAGI. CDR3 in amino acids: CASTVGQGGSVYGYTF. The CDR3 nucleotides read TGTGCCAGCACCGTCGGACAGGGAGGCTCCGTCTATGGCTACACCTTC.

This clonotype has a handful of counts. The chain has TRBV11-1 and TRBJ1-1; D is uncertain. This CDR3 spans 12 amino acids. Trimming left V 5 bases short and J 4 bases short, with 8 bases between. CDR1 and CDR2 (germline): SGHAT, FQDESV (reference sequence). The CDR3 nucleotides are TGTGCCAGCAGCACCCGATTCACTGAAGCTTTCTTT. It encodes CASSTRFTEAFF.

Notes on this clonotype: One end of the junction is discordant with germline, which a read error may explain. The J gene is TRBJ2-7, the V gene TRBV5-1; TRBD1 matches at 7 bases. The CDR3 extends over 14 amino acids. From germline, CDR1 is SGHRS and CDR2 YFSETQ. The CDR3: CASSLGQGVYEEYF. CDR3 sequence (DNA): TGCGCCAGCAGCTTGGGACAGGGAGTCTACGAGGAGTACTTC.

V is TRBV20-1 and J is TRBJ1-5; 11 positions match TRBD1. CDR3 length equals 16 residues. Germline lookup yields CDR1 DFQATT and CDR2 SNEGSKA (reference sequence). Losses at the gene ends were 2 bases for V and 5 bases for J; bases not matched to a gene: 8. In DNA, the CDR3 is TGCAGTGCTAGAATTCCGGGACAGGGGGGGTATCAGCCCCAGCATTTT. Protein product: CSARIPGQGGYQPQHF.

The V call is TRBV27, the J call TRBJ2-1, with 8 nucleotides matching TRBD1. J gave up 5 bases and V 5 bases, and 5 bases lay outside the gene matches. CDR1 and CDR2 from the germline V gene are MNHEY and SMNVEV (reference sequence). This CDR3 contains 14 residues. The CDR3 is CASSTWDRNNEQFF. CDR3 sequence (DNA): TGTGCCAGCAGTACTTGGGACAGGAACAATGAGCAGTTCTTC.

The chain carries TRBV28 and TRBJ2-7; D is ambiguous. This CDR3 contains 14 residues. Germline V gene lookup returns CDR1 MDHEN and CDR2 SYDVKM. The V gene lost 4 bases and the J gene lost 3 bases, with 13 bases spanning the gap. The chain's CDR3 is CASSSPTDNYEQYF. CDR3 in DNA: TGTGCCAGCAGTTCCCCGACGGATAACTACGAGCAGTACTTC.

This clonotype showed up just a few times. This chain links TRBV28 with TRBJ1-4, with 7 positions matching TRBD1. This CDR3 contains 14 residues. The V and J ends lost 6 bases and 5 bases, in that order; junction bases with no gene match: 6. CDR1 and CDR2 (germline): MDHEN, SYDVKM. CDR3 nucleotide sequence: TGTGCCAGCAGGTGGGACAGAGGGAATGAAAAACTGTTTTTT. Translation: CASRWDRGNEKLFF.

The table lists this clonotype with a few counts. It may be a read error: a sequence one base away is much more abundant. The J gene is TRBJ1-2, the V gene TRBV5-1; D not resolved. Between the trimmed V and J ends, which lost 4 bases and 0 bases, there was a span of 10 bases. Germline V lookup: CDR1 SGHRS, CDR2 YFSETQ. The CDR3 runs 14 residues. CDR3 residues: CASSRRESNYGYTF. The CDR3 coding sequence is TGCGCCAGCAGCCGGCGGGAGTCTAACTATGGCTACACCTTC.

This clonotype has ten or more counts. The CDR3 loop reads CASSRGREQFF. CDR3 nucleotide sequence: TGTGCCAGCAGCCGAGGGAGGGAGCAGTTCTTC. The chain is built from TRBV3-1 and TRBJ2-1, with a weak D call TRBD2 (6 bases). The germline V gene has CDR1 LGHDT and CDR2 YNNKEL (reference sequence). The CDR3 length is 11 residues. The V end lost 4 bases, the J end lost 10 bases, and 8 bases lay between the germline ends.

This clonotype was detected a few times. V and J are TRBV15 and TRBJ1-1; D gene uncertain. CDR3 length equals 13 residues. Germline values: CDR1 LNHNV, CDR2 YYDKDF (reference sequence). V lost 3 bases to trimming and J lost 1 base, with 6 bases between them. In nucleotides, the CDR3 is TGTGCCACCAGCAGCCCGGGGAACACTGAAGCTTTCTTT. Its translation: CATSSPGNTEAFF.

Comments on this clonotype: A read error is possible here, since a much larger clone lies one base away. The chain couples TRBV6-4 to TRBJ2-3; D unclear. Trimming left V 4 bases short and J 7 bases short, with 6 bases between. CDR1 is MRHNA, CDR2 SNTAGT, per germline. The CDR3 contains 11 residues. Written as DNA, the CDR3 is TGTGCCAGCAGTGGCTCGTATACGCAGTATTTT. Protein sequence: CASSGSYTQYF.

This clonotype was seen a handful of times. CDR3 sequence (DNA): TGCGCCAGCAGCTCCTCGGGGGCCACCTATGGCTACACCTTC. This encodes CASSSSGATYGYTF. The V call is TRBV5-1, the J call TRBJ1-2; D perhaps matches TRBD1 (6 bases). This CDR3 has 14 residues. V lost 3 bases to trimming and J lost 4 bases, with 13 bases between them. CDR1 is SGHRS and CDR2 is YFSETQ in the germline V gene.

A single count supports this clonotype. The rearrangement uses TRBV4-1 and TRBJ2-3; 9 nucleotides match TRBD2. The CDR3 is 17 amino acids. Unmatched junction bases numbered 10, after V lost 0 bases and J lost 6 bases. The germline gives CDR1 MGHRA, CDR2 YSYEKL. DNA for the CDR3: TGCGCCAGCAGCCAAGAGTCCCGTGGCGGGGGGGCTGATACGCAGTATTTT. It is translated as CASSQESRGGGADTQYF.

The J gene is TRBJ1-1, the V gene TRBV5-1; D perhaps matches TRBD1 (5 bases). The CDR3 totals 12 residues. Germline loops: CDR1 SGHRS, CDR2 YFSETQ. V shed 2 bases and J shed 7 bases, with 9 bases lying between them. The CDR3 nucleotides read TGCGCCAGCAGCTTTAGGGACGGTGAAGCTTTCTTT. This translates into CASSFRDGEAFF.

In regard to this clonotype: A much larger clone differs from this one at a single base, so this may be a read error. The V gene is TRBV7-2, the J gene TRBJ2-3, with D uncertain. CDR1 SGHTA and CDR2 FQGNSA come from the germline V gene. The CDR3 has 15 amino acids. With 5 bases removed from V and 2 bases from J, the gap between germline ends came to 14 bases. This CDR3 reads CASSLVSAYTDTQYF. In DNA form, the CDR3 reads TGTGCCAGCAGCCTAGTATCCGCATACACAGATACGCAGTATTTT.

This clonotype was recorded at least ten times. This chain connects TRBV6-6 to TRBJ2-4; D assignment may be TRBD1 or TRBD2 (5 bases each). V lost 5 bases, J lost 4 bases, and 18 bases lay in between. CDR3 length: 16 amino acids. From germline, CDR1 is MNHNY and CDR2 SVGAGI (reference sequence). CDR3: CASSAWDRNQKNIQYF. CDR3 nucleotide sequence: TGTGCCAGCAGTGCATGGGACCGGAATCAGAAAAACATTCAGTACTTC.

The chain recombines TRBV2 with TRBJ2-1, with 9 nucleotides matching TRBD2. After removal of 6 bases from V and 6 bases from J, the junction contained 12 bases not matched to a gene. The germline gives CDR1 SNHLY, CDR2 FYNNEI. The CDR3 consists of 16 residues. The CDR3: CASRNGAGGPSNEQFF. CDR3 nucleotide sequence: TGTGCCAGCAGAAATGGGGCGGGGGGGCCCTCCAATGAGCAGTTCTTC.

The CDR3 region is CASSPGDRGGGEQFF. The CDR3 DNA follows: TGTGCCAGCAGCCCCGGCGACAGGGGAGGTGGTGAGCAGTTCTTC. V usage is TRBV7-2 and J usage is TRBJ2-1; 8 nucleotides line up with TRBD1. With 5 bases clipped from V and 9 bases from J, the junction kept 12 bases outside the gene matches. The germline V gene encodes CDR1 SGHTA and CDR2 FQGNSA. This CDR3 spans 15 amino acids.

This clonotype was counted many times. The chain couples TRBV3-1 to TRBJ2-1; weak D call: TRBD2 (6 bases). V shed 4 bases and J shed 7 bases, with 14 bases lying between them. The CDR3 has 14 residues. Germline lookup yields CDR1 LGHDT and CDR2 YNNKEL (reference sequence). Here the CDR3 reads CASSRDFSQNEQFF. CDR3 sequence (DNA): TGTGCCAGCAGCCGGGACTTCTCTCAGAATGAGCAGTTCTTC.

This clonotype has only a few counts. The chain couples TRBV7-2 to TRBJ1-1; D is perhaps TRBD1 (5 bases). CDR1 is SGHTA, CDR2 FQGNSA, per germline. This CDR3 is built from 15 residues. Trimming pared 3 bases from V and 0 bases from J, leaving 11 bases between. The CDR3 sequence: CASSFGLTVNTEAFF. In nucleotides, the CDR3 is TGTGCCAGCAGCTTCGGGTTGACAGTGAACACTGAAGCTTTCTTT.

This clonotype was picked up a small number of times. The J gene is TRBJ1-3, the V gene TRBV12-3 or TRBV12-4; D gene unclear. The ends were cut back, 2 bases at V and 0 bases at J, with 11 bases in the middle. The CDR3 length is 16 residues. CDR3 coding DNA: TGTGCCAGCAGTTTAAAAGACCCTGGCTCTGGAAACACCATATATTTT. Amino acids: CASSLKDPGSGNTIYF.